This T cell receptor beta chain appears in the sequencing data of a study of cytomegalovirus exposure and HLA in healthy donors. Overall study: Samples from HLA-typed donors yielded about 85 million unique TCRs in an early data release. Study-level findings and limits: The authors later found most CMV-associated TCR beta chains appeared HLA-restricted.

The CDR3 runs to 13 residues. Germline CDR1 is ENHRY and CDR2 is SYGVKD. With regard to this clone: Its antigen is not identified.

A multiplex PCR was run with 60 Vbeta primers and 13 Jbeta primers. The repertoire was sequenced with immunoSEQ multiplex PCR; TCRdb's copy has only in-frame clones and lacks some. The table shows tens of thousands of clones, with 60% to 80% occurring only once. The rearrangement joins TRBV10-3 to TRBJ2-5; TRBD1 agrees at 7 bases. The end of the DNA fits TRBJ2-7 better, so the J call may be wrong. Sequencing was performed on PBMCs. This sequence was found in a man in his 60s in good health and CMV-seropositive. CDR3 protein: CAISAGGGYEQYF. For the CDR3, the DNA is TGTGCCATCAGCGCAGGGGGTGGTTACGAGCAGTACTTC.